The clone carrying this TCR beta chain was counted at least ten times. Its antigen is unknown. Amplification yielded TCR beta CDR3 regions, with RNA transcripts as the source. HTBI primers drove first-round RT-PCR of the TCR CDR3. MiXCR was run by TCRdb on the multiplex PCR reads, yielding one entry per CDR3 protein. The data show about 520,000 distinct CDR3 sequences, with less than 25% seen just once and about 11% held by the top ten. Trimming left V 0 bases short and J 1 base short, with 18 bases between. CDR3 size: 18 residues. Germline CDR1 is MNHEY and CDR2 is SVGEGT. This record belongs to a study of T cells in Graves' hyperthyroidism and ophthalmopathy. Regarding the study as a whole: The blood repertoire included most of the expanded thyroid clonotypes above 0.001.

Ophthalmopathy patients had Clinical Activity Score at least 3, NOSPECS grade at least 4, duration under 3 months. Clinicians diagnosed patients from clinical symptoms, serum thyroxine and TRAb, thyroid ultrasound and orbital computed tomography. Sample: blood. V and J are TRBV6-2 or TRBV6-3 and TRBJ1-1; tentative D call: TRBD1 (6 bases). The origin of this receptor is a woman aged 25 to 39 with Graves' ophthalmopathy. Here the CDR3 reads CASSYSIGATGTNTEAFF. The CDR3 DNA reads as TGTGCCAGCAGTTACTCGATCGGGGCTACAGGGACGAACACTGAAGCTTTCTTT.